A single sample is the source of the 27 T cell receptor beta chains below, sequenced in a study of blood T cell repertoires in COVID-19. Method: immunoSEQ multiplex PCR; TCRdb's copy keeps in-frame clones and lacks some. In the table there are some 300,000 clones, 87% of which are singletons. Sequencing was done on a sample of PBMCs or T cells enriched from blood (not recorded which). These receptors were obtained from a woman in her 30s who had recovered from COVID-19.

This chain links TRBV27 with TRBJ2-7; possibly TRBD2 for D (6 bases). The CDR3 is 20 amino acids. Germline CDR1 is MNHEY and CDR2 is SMNVEV (reference sequence). Trimming left V 0 bases short and J 3 bases short, with 27 bases between. This CDR3 is CASSLSKRESGQGKVYEQYF. DNA of the CDR3: TGTGCCAGCAGTTTATCGAAGCGCGAAAGCGGGCAGGGCAAGGTCTACGAGCAGTACTTC.

The chain employs TRBV18 and TRBJ1-1, with unresolved D. CDR3 length equals 16 residues. V was shortened by 3 bases and J by 2 bases, with 16 bases between the two germline ends. Per the germline V gene, CDR1 is KGHSH and CDR2 is LQKENI. CDR3 sequence: CASSPSGRSVNTEAFF. CDR3 bases: TGTGCCAGCTCACCTTCGGGTAGGTCAGTAAACACTGAAGCTTTCTTT.

In regard to this clone: The same CDR3 arises from other DNA sequences in this sample as well. The chain links TRBV7-9 to TRBJ1-1; D is undetermined. Germline V gives CDR1 SEHNR, CDR2 FQNEAQ (reference sequence). The germline V and J ends were trimmed by 1 base and 1 base, with 7 bases remaining between them. This CDR3 contains 14 residues. The CDR3, as DNA: TGTGCCAGCAGCTTAGGTACAGCGAACACTGAAGCTTTCTTT. The encoded protein is CASSLGTANTEAFF. Full variable domain (rest looked up from reference TRBV7-9 and TRBJ1-1): DTGVSQNPRHKITKRGQNVTFRCDPISEHNRLYWYRQTLGQGPEFLTYFQNEAQLEKSRLLSDRFSAERPKGSFSTLEIQRTEQGDSAMYLCASSLGTANTEAFFGQGTRLTVV.

The chain combines TRBV20-1 with TRBJ2-7; 10 bases are shared with TRBD1. Germline values: CDR1 DFQATT, CDR2 SNEGSKA (reference sequence). Unmatched junction bases numbered 11, after V lost 3 bases and J lost 6 bases. The CDR3 runs 15 residues. The CDR3 spells CSASGEGQGFGEQYF. The CDR3 DNA follows: TGCAGTGCTAGTGGCGAGGGACAGGGGTTCGGCGAGCAGTACTTC.

The chain combines TRBV30 with TRBJ1-4; tentatively, D is TRBD1 (6 bases). This CDR3 spans 13 amino acids. V lost 4 bases and J lost 11, with 17 bases in between. Germline V lookup: CDR1 GTSNPN, CDR2 SVGIG (reference sequence). CDR3 residues: CAWMGPTGTKLFF. CDR3 nucleotide sequence: TGTGCCTGGATGGGCCCTACAGGGACGAAACTGTTTTTT.

This rearrangement joins TRBV27 to TRBJ1-6; tentatively, D is TRBD1 (5 bases). CDR3 length equals 12 residues. The V and J ends lost 7 bases and 13 bases respectively, with 14 bases between them. Per the germline V gene, CDR1 is MNHEY and CDR2 is SMNVEV (reference sequence). CDR3 nucleotide sequence: TGTGCCAGCATGGGGACGGGAGCCCCCCTCCACTTT. Amino acid sequence: CASMGTGAPLHF.

The rearrangement links TRBV5-1 to TRBJ1-6, with no clear D. Germline V lookup: CDR1 SGHRS, CDR2 YFSETQ. The CDR3 has 15 residues. V was shortened by 1 base and J by 0 bases, with 5 bases between the two germline ends. The CDR3 coding sequence is TGCGCCAGCAGCTTGACTAACTCCTATAATTCACCCCTCCACTTT. This translates into CASSLTNSYNSPLHF.

This clone was observed a handful of times. The sample has other DNA sequences that encode this CDR3 too. The V call is TRBV19, the J call TRBJ2-2, with D tentatively TRBD1 (5 bases). Germline-derived CDR1 and CDR2 are LNHDA and SQIVND (reference sequence). The CDR3 runs to 13 residues. V was cut by 6 bases and J by 4 bases, with 9 bases left in between. CDR3 loop: CASRQGSTGELFF. CDR3 DNA: TGTGCCAGTAGGCAGGGAAGCACCGGGGAGCTGTTTTTT.

On this clone itself: Other DNA sequences within the sample encode an identical CDR3. This chain joins TRBV14 and TRBJ2-2; weak D call: TRBD1 (5 bases). V was shortened by 0 bases and J by 7 bases, with 9 bases between the two germline ends. CDR1 SGHDN and CDR2 FVKESK come from the germline V gene. This CDR3 is built from 14 residues. In DNA form, the CDR3 reads TGTGCCAGCAGCCAAGACAGGGTTGACGGGGAGCTGTTTTTT. It is translated as CASSQDRVDGELFF.

V gene TRBV7-2 combines with J gene TRBJ1-5; a possible D gene is TRBD1 (6 bases). Between the trimmed V and J ends, which lost 4 bases and 5 bases, there was a span of 9 bases. The CDR3 is 13 amino acids. Germline loops: CDR1 SGHTA, CDR2 FQGNSA. CDR3 loop: CASSSQGDQPQHF. CDR3 nucleotides: TGTGCCAGCAGCTCACAGGGAGATCAGCCCCAGCATTTT.

This rearrangement joins TRBV6-2 or TRBV6-3 to TRBJ1-5, with D hard to call. There are 13 residues in the CDR3. Germline V CDR1 and CDR2: MNHEY, SVGEGT. Between the trimmed V and J ends, which lost 2 bases and 10 bases, there was a span of 12 bases. CDR3 DNA: TGTGCCAGCAGTTACGAGGAAGATTTACCCCAGCATTTT. It yields the protein CASSYEEDLPQHF.

The chain is built from TRBV10-2 and TRBJ1-2; possible D gene TRBD1, 6 bases. There are 15 residues in the CDR3. V was clipped by 2 bases and J by 2 bases, with 12 bases between them. The germline gives CDR1 WSHSY, CDR2 SAAADI. The CDR3 here is CASSEVPTGNYGYTF. CDR3 nucleotides: TGCGCCAGCAGTGAGGTACCGACAGGAAACTATGGCTACACCTTC.

V gene TRBV12-5 combines with J gene TRBJ2-6; 9 bases match TRBD1. The CDR3 is 18 residues long. Per the germline V gene, CDR1 is LGHNT and CDR2 is FRNRAP. V dropped 7 bases and J dropped 4; count of bases not matched to a gene: 14. The CDR3 sequence is CASASPDRGFPGANVLTF. The CDR3 nucleotides are TGTGCTAGTGCTTCTCCGGACAGGGGCTTCCCGGGGGCCAACGTCCTGACTTTC.

The genes are TRBV19 and TRBJ1-2; TRBD1 matches at 8 bases. Germline loops: CDR1 LNHDA, CDR2 SQIVND (reference sequence). The CDR3 spans 18 residues. Losses at the gene ends were 4 bases for V and 0 bases for J; bases not matched to a gene: 13. The CDR3 spells CASSRRGQGVQANYGYTF. The DNA of the CDR3 is TGTGCCAGTAGTAGGAGAGGACAGGGAGTTCAAGCTAACTATGGCTACACCTTC.

The CDR3 nucleotides are TGTGCCAGCAGCCATTCCGGCTCTGGGGCCAACGTCCTGACTTTC. Translating it yields CASSHSGSGANVLTF. The chain combines TRBV7-2 with TRBJ2-6; D not resolved. The CDR3 is made up of 15 amino acids. Trimming pared 5 bases from V and 0 bases from J, leaving 8 bases between. Germline V gene data show CDR1 as SGHTA and CDR2 as FQGNSA.

The chain couples TRBV6-4 to TRBJ1-6, with TRBD1 matching 9 bases. The CDR3 has 13 residues. The ends lost 7 bases at V and 7 bases at J; junction bases unmatched: 2. Germline CDR1 is MRHNA and CDR2 is SNTAGT. The CDR3 loop reads CASKGTGNSPLHF. The CDR3 coding sequence is TGTGCCAGCAAGGGGACAGGGAATTCACCCCTCCACTTT.

This sequence joins TRBV25-1 and TRBJ2-1; TRBD1 matches at 8 bases. CDR3 length: 16 amino acids. V trimming: 2 bases; J trimming: 6 bases; junction bases outside the gene matches: 9. Germline loops: CDR1 MGHDK, CDR2 SYGVNS. The DNA of the CDR3 is TGTGCCAGCAGTGAAGGCCGGACAGGGTTGCGCAATGAGCAGTTCTTC. Protein sequence: CASSEGRTGLRNEQFF.

The chain has TRBV27 and TRBJ2-1; no clear D. Germline V gene data show CDR1 as MNHEY and CDR2 as SMNVEV (reference sequence). CDR3 length: 11 residues. V was pared by 6 bases and J by 4 bases, with 4 bases between. Here the CDR3 reads CASSEYNEQFF. CDR3 in DNA: TGTGCCAGCAGCGAGTACAATGAGCAGTTCTTC.

The V and J genes are TRBV7-2 and TRBJ1-6, with D perhaps TRBD1 (6 bases). The CDR3 sequence is 15 residues long. With 0 bases removed from V and 8 bases from J, the gap between germline ends came to 11 bases. CDR1 and CDR2 (germline): SGHTA, FQGNSA. The CDR3 nucleotides are TGTGCCAGCAGCTTAGCGCGAGGGGGGGATTCACCCCTCCACTTT. Amino acid sequence: CASSLARGGDSPLHF.

This clone appeared a single time. Other DNA sequences from this sample encode an identical CDR3 as well. This chain's CDR3 is CASSTGFYEQYF. In nucleotides, the CDR3 is TGTGCCAGCAGCACAGGATTCTACGAGCAGTACTTC. The chain links TRBV28 to TRBJ2-7; D perhaps matches TRBD1 (5 bases). Germline V gene data show CDR1 as MDHEN and CDR2 as SYDVKM. The length of the CDR3 is 12 residues. V was shortened by 6 bases and J by 3 bases, with 9 bases between the two germline ends.

CDR3 nucleotide sequence: TGTGCCAGCAGTCCACAGGGGGGCTACGAGCAGTACTTC. Translation: CASSPQGGYEQYF. The genes are TRBV27 and TRBJ2-7; 8 bases fit TRBD1. The CDR3 covers 13 residues. The V gene end was trimmed by 5 bases and the J gene end by 3 bases; junction bases not matched to a gene: 3. CDR1 and CDR2 (germline): MNHEY, SMNVEV (reference sequence).

J is TRBJ2-7 and V is TRBV5-5, with D hard to call. The CDR3 has 15 residues. Trimming took 0 bases from V and 0 from J, leaving 10 bases between them. Germline CDR1 SGHKS, CDR2 YYEKEE (reference sequence). CDR3 loop: CASSLVAGSSYEQYF. CDR3 in DNA: TGTGCCAGCAGCTTGGTTGCAGGAAGCTCCTACGAGCAGTACTTC.

V and J are TRBV3-1 (or the pseudogene TRBV3-2) and TRBJ2-3, with 8 bases matching TRBD2. The CDR3 runs 17 residues. CDR1 LGHDT and CDR2 YNNKEL come from the germline V gene (reference sequence). Germline trimming cut 1 base from V and 2 bases from J; bases unmatched to any gene: 8. As DNA, the CDR3 is TGTGCCAGCAGCCAAGTCCGGCGGGGGGCTGCCACAGATACGCAGTATTTT. This translates into CASSQVRRGAATDTQYF.

The sample holds a few counts of this clone. V gene TRBV7-9 combines with J gene TRBJ2-6; a possible D gene is TRBD1 (6 bases). Germline CDR1 SEHNR, CDR2 FQNEAQ (reference sequence). The CDR3 sequence is 16 residues long. Trimming pared 3 bases from V and 0 bases from J, leaving 9 bases between. The CDR3 sequence: CASSFRTDSGANVLTF. The CDR3 nucleotides read TGTGCCAGCAGCTTTAGGACAGACTCTGGGGCCAACGTCCTGACTTTC.

The CDR3 is CASRTRDRAYEQYF. CDR3 bases: TGTGCCAGTAGGACGCGGGACAGGGCCTACGAGCAGTACTTC. The genes are TRBV19 and TRBJ2-7, with 9 bases aligning to TRBD1. CDR1 and CDR2 (germline): LNHDA, SQIVND (reference sequence). V was clipped by 6 bases and J by 2 bases; unmatched bases: 5. This CDR3 comprises 14 residues.

This clone appeared once. The V call is TRBV7-2, the J call TRBJ2-7; D might be TRBD1 (6 bases). The germline V gene has CDR1 SGHTA and CDR2 FQGNSA. The length of the CDR3 is 14 residues. Trimming removed 1 base from V and 4 bases from J, with 11 bases in between. CDR3 amino acids: CASSLGQGRYEQYF. The CDR3 DNA sequence: TGTGCCAGCAGCTTAGGGCAGGGGAGATACGAGCAGTACTTC. The variable domain in full, with the rest retrieved from reference TRBV7-2 and TRBJ2-7, is GAGVSQSPSNKVTEKGKDVELRCDPISGHTALYWYRQSLGQGLEFLIYFQGNSAPDKSGLPSDRFSAERTGGSVSTLTIQRTQQEDSAVYLCASSLGQGRYEQYFGPGTRLTVT.

The chain recombines TRBV4-3 with TRBJ1-1; no firm D call. The germline CDR1 and CDR2 sequences are LGHNA and YSLEER. V lost 0 bases and J 4 bases, leaving 12 bases between the germline ends. CDR3 length: 15 amino acids. CDR3: CASSQDLPEVTEAFF. Here the CDR3 DNA reads TGCGCCAGCAGCCAAGATCTACCCGAGGTCACTGAAGCTTTCTTT.